Listed here are 8 T cell receptor beta chains from one sample, sequenced in a study of T cell responses to AZD1222 COVID-19 vaccine. Assay used: immunoSEQ multiplex PCR; TCRdb lists only in-frame clones, some missing. The data show 100,000 to 140,000 clones, more than 75% seen once. The sequencing here drew on peripheral blood, taken on day 0 of AZD1222 vaccination. These receptor sequences come from an adult in good health.

V gene TRBV11-2 combines with J gene TRBJ2-5, with TRBD2 matching over 8 bases. Germline CDR1 and CDR2: SGHAT and FQNNGV. The CDR3 loop spans 15 amino acids. The ends lost 0 bases at V and 4 bases at J; junction bases unmatched: 4. CDR3 amino acids: CASSLDGRGVETQYF. CDR3 nucleotide sequence: TGTGCCAGCAGCTTAGATGGGCGGGGGGTAGAGACCCAGTACTTC.

The chain uses TRBV11-2 and TRBJ1-1; weak D call: TRBD1 (5 bases). The CDR3 is made up of 11 amino acids. CDR1 and CDR2 from the germline V gene are SGHAT and FQNNGV. Between the trimmed V and J ends, which lost 3 bases and 11 bases, there was a span of 10 bases. CDR3 in amino acids: CASSLTRGAFF. CDR3 sequence (DNA): TGTGCCAGCAGCTTGACAAGGGGTGCTTTCTTT.

The chain carries TRBV7-2 and TRBJ2-7; D remains unclear. With 2 bases removed from V and 1 base from J, the gap between germline ends came to 12 bases. In germline, CDR1 is SGHTA, CDR2 FQGNSA. The CDR3 length is 15 residues. CDR3 amino acids: CASSLNGGSSYEQYF. CDR3 in DNA: TGTGCCAGCAGCTTAAACGGCGGATCATCCTACGAGCAGTACTTC.

Worth noting for this clone: The sample holds other DNA sequences that translate to the same CDR3. The V and J genes are TRBV5-1 and TRBJ2-1, with D perhaps TRBD1 or TRBD2 (5 bases each). The V gene's germline CDR1 is SGHRS and CDR2 YFSETQ. V lost 3 bases to trimming and J lost 5 bases, with 15 bases between them. This CDR3 has 15 residues. Written as DNA, the CDR3 is TGCGCCAGCAGCTCGCTAGGGACGGGGAACAATGAGCAGTTCTTC. Its translation is CASSSLGTGNNEQFF.

CDR3 DNA: TGCGCCAGCAGCCAAGAACCGAGACAGCTTAACTATGGCTACACCTTC. This translates into CASSQEPRQLNYGYTF. The gene calls are TRBV4-3 and TRBJ1-2, with D tentatively TRBD1 (5 bases). From germline, CDR1 is LGHNA and CDR2 YSLEER. CDR3 length equals 16 residues. V shed 0 bases and J shed 1 base, with 12 bases lying between them.

The chain joins TRBV11-1 to TRBJ2-3; D might be TRBD2 (5 bases). V lost 1 base and J 5 bases, leaving 13 bases between the germline ends. CDR1 is SGHAT, CDR2 FQDESV, per germline (reference sequence). This CDR3 spans 15 amino acids. The CDR3 nucleotides read TGTGCCAGCAGCTTAGGTGGGTCGGGAATAGATACGCAGTATTTT. Encoded protein: CASSLGGSGIDTQYF.

The J gene is TRBJ2-7, the V gene TRBV6-2 or TRBV6-3; D gene ambiguous. Per germline, CDR1 MNHEY and CDR2 SVGEGT. With 3 bases removed from V and 1 base from J, the gap between germline ends came to 10 bases. The CDR3 consists of 14 residues. The CDR3 region has the DNA TGTGCCAGCAGTTATCGTGCCCCATCCTACGAGCAGTACTTC. Residues: CASSYRAPSYEQYF.

The chain links TRBV19 to TRBJ2-1, with D possibly TRBD2 on 5 matching bases. Trimming pared 7 bases from V and 5 bases from J, leaving 21 bases between. The CDR3 runs 16 residues. Germline V gene lookup returns CDR1 LNHDA and CDR2 SQIVND (reference sequence). This CDR3 is CASNPTSGFDNNEQFF. CDR3 DNA sequence: TGTGCCAGTAACCCCACCAGCGGCTTTGACAACAATGAGCAGTTCTTC.